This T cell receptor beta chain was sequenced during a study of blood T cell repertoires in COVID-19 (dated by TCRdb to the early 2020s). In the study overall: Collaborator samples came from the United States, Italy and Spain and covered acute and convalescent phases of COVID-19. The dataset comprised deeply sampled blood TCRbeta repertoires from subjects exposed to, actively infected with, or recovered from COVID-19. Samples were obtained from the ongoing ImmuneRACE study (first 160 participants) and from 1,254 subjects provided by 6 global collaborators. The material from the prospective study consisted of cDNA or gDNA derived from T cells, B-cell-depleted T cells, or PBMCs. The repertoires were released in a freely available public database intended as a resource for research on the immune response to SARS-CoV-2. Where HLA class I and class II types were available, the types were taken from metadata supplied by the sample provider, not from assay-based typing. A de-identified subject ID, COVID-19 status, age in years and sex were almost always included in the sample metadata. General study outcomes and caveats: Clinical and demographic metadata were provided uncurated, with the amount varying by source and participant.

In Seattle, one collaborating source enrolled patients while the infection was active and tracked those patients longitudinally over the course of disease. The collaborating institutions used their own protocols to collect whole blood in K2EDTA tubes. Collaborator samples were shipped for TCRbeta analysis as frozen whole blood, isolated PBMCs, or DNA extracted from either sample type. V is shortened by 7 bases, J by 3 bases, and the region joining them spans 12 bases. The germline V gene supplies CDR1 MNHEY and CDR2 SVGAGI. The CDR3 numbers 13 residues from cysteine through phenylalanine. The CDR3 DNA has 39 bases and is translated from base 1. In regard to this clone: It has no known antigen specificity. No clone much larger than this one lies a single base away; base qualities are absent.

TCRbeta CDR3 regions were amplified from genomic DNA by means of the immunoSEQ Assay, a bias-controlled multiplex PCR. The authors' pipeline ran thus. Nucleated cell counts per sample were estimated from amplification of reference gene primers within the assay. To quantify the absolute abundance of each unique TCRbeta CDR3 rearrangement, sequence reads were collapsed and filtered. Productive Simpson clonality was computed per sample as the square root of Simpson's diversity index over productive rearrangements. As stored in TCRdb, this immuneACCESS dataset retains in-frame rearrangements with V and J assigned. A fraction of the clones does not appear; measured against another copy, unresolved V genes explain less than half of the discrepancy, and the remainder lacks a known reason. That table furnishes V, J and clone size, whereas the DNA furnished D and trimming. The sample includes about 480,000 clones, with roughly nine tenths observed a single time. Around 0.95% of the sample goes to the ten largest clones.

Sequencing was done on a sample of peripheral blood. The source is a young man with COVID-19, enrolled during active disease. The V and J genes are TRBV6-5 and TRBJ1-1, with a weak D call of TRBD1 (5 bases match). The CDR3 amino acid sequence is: CASTRGVYTEAFF. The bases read TGTGCCAGCACCCGGGGGGTTTACACTGAAGCTTTCTTT.